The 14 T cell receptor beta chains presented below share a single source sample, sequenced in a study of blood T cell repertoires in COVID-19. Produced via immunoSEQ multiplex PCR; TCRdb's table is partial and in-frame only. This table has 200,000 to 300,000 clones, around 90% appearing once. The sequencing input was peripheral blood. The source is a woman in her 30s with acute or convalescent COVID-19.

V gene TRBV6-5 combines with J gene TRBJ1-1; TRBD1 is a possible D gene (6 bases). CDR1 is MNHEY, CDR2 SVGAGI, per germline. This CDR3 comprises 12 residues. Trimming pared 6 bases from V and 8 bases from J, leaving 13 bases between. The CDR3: CASRPGATEAFF. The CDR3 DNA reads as TGTGCCAGCAGACCAGGGGCCACGGAAGCTTTCTTT.

For the CDR3, the DNA is TGTGCCAGCAGAGGAAATGGGACAGGGGATCAGCCCCAGCATTTT. It is translated as CASRGNGTGDQPQHF. The rearrangement uses TRBV27 and TRBJ1-5; 10 positions agree with TRBD1. Per the germline V gene, CDR1 is MNHEY and CDR2 is SMNVEV (reference sequence). The CDR3 runs 15 residues. V shed 6 bases, J shed 5 bases, and the junction held 7 bases outside the gene matches.

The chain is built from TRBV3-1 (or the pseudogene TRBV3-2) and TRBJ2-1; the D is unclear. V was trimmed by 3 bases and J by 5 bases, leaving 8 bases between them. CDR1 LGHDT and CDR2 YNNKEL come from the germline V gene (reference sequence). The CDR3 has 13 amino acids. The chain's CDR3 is CASSQAPNNEQFF. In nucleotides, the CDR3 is TGTGCCAGCAGCCAGGCCCCAAACAATGAGCAGTTCTTC.

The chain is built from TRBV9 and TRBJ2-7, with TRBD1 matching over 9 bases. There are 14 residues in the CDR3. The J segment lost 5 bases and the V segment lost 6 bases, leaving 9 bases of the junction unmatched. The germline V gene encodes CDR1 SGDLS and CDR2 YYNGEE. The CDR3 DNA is TGTGCCAGCACCCTCCGGGACAGGGCCGACGAGCAGTACTTC. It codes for CASTLRDRADEQYF.

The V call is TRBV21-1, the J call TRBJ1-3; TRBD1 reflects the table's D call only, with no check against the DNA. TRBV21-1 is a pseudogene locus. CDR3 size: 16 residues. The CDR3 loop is CASSKLGQDSGNTIYF. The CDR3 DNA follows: TGTGCCAGCAGCAAACTCGGACAGGACTCTGGAAACACCATATATTTT.

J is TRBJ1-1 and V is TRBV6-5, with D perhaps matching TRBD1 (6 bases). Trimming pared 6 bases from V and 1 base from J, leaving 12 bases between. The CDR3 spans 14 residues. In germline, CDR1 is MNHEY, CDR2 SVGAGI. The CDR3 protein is CASRSTGWNTEAFF. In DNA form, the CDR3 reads TGTGCCAGCAGGTCGACAGGATGGAACACTGAAGCTTTCTTT.

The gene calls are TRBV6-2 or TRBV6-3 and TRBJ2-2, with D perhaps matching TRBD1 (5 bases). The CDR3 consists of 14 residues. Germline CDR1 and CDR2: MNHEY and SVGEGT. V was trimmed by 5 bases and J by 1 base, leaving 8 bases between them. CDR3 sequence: CASSDRQNTGELFF. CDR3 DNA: TGTGCCAGCAGTGACAGACAGAACACCGGGGAGCTGTTTTTT.

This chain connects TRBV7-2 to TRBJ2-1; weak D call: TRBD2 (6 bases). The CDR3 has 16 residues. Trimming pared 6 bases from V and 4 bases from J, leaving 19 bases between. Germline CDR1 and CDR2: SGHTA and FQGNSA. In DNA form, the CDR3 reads TGTGCCAGCAGGCCAGTCCGGGACTCGATATACAATGAGCAGTTCTTC. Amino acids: CASRPVRDSIYNEQFF. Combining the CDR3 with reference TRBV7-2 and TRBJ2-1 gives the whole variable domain GAGVSQSPSNKVTEKGKDVELRCDPISGHTALYWYRQSLGQGLEFLIYFQGNSAPDKSGLPSDRFSAERTGGSVSTLTIQRTQQEDSAVYLCASRPVRDSIYNEQFFGPGTRLTVL.

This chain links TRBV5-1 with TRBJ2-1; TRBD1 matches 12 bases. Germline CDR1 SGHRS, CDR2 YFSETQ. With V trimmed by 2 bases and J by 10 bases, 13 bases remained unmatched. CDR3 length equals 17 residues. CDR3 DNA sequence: TGCGCCAGCAGCTTTCGACCGGGACAGGGGGCGGTAGACGAGCAGTTCTTC. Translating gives CASSFRPGQGAVDEQFF.

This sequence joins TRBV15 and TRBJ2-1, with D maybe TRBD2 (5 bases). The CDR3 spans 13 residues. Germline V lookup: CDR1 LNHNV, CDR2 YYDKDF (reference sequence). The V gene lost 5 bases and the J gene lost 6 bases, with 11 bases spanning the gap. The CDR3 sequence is CATSPGLSNEQFF. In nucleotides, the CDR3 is TGTGCCACCAGCCCTGGACTGTCCAATGAGCAGTTCTTC.

This chain's CDR3 is CASSLRTGGGEQFF. The CDR3 nucleotides are TGTGCCAGCAGCTTGCGGACAGGGGGCGGTGAGCAGTTCTTC. The V gene is TRBV11-1, the J gene TRBJ2-1; 11 positions match TRBD1. V was pared by 3 bases and J by 9 bases, with 4 bases of the junction left unmatched. The length of the CDR3 is 14 residues. Germline V CDR1 and CDR2: SGHAT, FQDESV (reference sequence).

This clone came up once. DNA for the CDR3: TGTGCCAGCAGCTCACGGGGGGGGACTAGCGGGAGGCCGGGATACAATGAGCAGTTCTTC. Translated: CASSSRGGTSGRPGYNEQFF. The gene calls are TRBV5-4 and TRBJ2-1, with 15 bases lining up with TRBD2. The CDR3 is 20 residues long. The germline V gene encodes CDR1 SGHNT and CDR2 YYREEE (reference sequence). The V and J ends lost 3 bases and 4 bases, in that order; junction bases with no gene match: 14.

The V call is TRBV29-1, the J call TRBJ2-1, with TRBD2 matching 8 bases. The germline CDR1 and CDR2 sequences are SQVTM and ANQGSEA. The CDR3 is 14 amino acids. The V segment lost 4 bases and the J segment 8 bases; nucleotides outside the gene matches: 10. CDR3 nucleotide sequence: TGCAGCGTTGCGGGACTAGGCTTCATCGATGAGCAGTTCTTC. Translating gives CSVAGLGFIDEQFF.

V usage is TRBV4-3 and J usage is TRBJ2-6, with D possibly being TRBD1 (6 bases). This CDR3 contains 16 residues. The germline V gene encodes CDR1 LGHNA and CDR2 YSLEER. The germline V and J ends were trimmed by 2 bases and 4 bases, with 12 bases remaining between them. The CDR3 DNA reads TGCGCCAGCAGCCAATGGGGGCGGTTGGGGGCCAACGTCCTGACTTTC. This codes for CASSQWGRLGANVLTF.